Following are 16 T cell receptor beta chains from one sample sequenced in a study of OX40 agonist ivuxolimab in advanced cancers. Libraries were prepared by immunoSEQ multiplex PCR; TCRdb keeps only in-frame clonotypes and omits some of them. Here the sample spans just over 90,000 clones, approximately 94% being singletons. The input for sequencing was CD4+ or CD8+ T cells sorted from blood, taken in a trial of the OX40 agonist ivuxolimab. These receptors all come from an adult with an advanced solid tumor such as melanoma, head and neck, liver or kidney cancer.

V usage is TRBV14 and J usage is TRBJ2-7, with 8 bases identical to TRBD1. V dropped 0 bases and J dropped 6; count of bases not matched to a gene: 28. The CDR3 totals 22 residues. Germline assignment: CDR1 SGHDN and CDR2 FVKESK. CDR3 sequence (DNA): TGTGCCAGCAGCCAAGAACCTCACCCAGAGCGTCCGGGACAGGTTTTAAGCGGCGAGCAGTACTTC. It translates to CASSQEPHPERPGQVLSGEQYF.

The J gene is TRBJ1-5, the V gene TRBV7-6, with D possibly matching TRBD1 (6 bases). CDR1 SGHVS and CDR2 FNYEAQ come from the germline V gene. The CDR3 has 22 amino acids. V shed 1 base and J shed 1 base, with 29 bases lying between them. The CDR3: CASSLVGSQGGNPPLSNQPQHF. In nucleotides, the CDR3 is TGTGCCAGCAGCTTAGTGGGGTCACAGGGCGGTAATCCACCCTTAAGCAATCAGCCCCAGCATTTT.

The chain links TRBV25-1 to TRBJ1-5; TRBD1 might be the D (5 bases). The V and J ends lost 4 bases and 7 bases respectively, with 14 bases between them. The CDR3 is 14 amino acids. Per germline, CDR1 MGHDK and CDR2 SYGVNS. CDR3 bases: TGTGCCAGCAGTGTAAGGGGCAGAGGACAGCCCCAGCATTTT. This encodes CASSVRGRGQPQHF.

V and J are TRBV5-4 and TRBJ2-7, with 7 nucleotides matching TRBD1. Germline-derived CDR1 and CDR2 are SGHNT and YYREEE (reference sequence). This CDR3 has 13 residues. V shed 2 bases, J shed 2 bases, and the junction held 1 base outside the gene matches. CDR3 DNA sequence: TGTGCCAGCAGCTTAGGGGGCCCCTACGAGCAGTACTTC. This codes for CASSLGGPYEQYF. Using reference TRBV5-4 and TRBJ2-7 for the parts outside the CDR3, the full variable domain is ETGVTQSPTHLIKTRGQQVTLRCSSQSGHNTVSWYQQALGQGPQFIFQYYREEENGRGNFPPRFSGLQFPNYSSELNVNALELDDSALYLCASSLGGPYEQYFGPGTRLTVT.

This sequence joins TRBV11-2 and TRBJ2-1, with D perhaps matching TRBD2 (6 bases). CDR3 length: 15 residues. V was clipped by 2 bases and J by 4 bases, with 12 bases between them. Per germline, CDR1 SGHAT and CDR2 FQNNGV. The CDR3 nucleotides read TGTGCCAGCAGCTTAACGAGGGGACTTTACAATGAGCAGTTCTTC. Its protein product is CASSLTRGLYNEQFF. Combining the CDR3 with reference TRBV11-2 and TRBJ2-1 gives the whole variable domain EAGVAQSPRYKIIEKRQSVAFWCNPISGHATLYWYQQILGQGPKLLIQFQNNGVVDDSQLPKDRFSAERLKGVDSTLKIQPAKLEDSAVYLCASSLTRGLYNEQFFGPGTRLTVL.

The chain combines TRBV2 with TRBJ1-2; 10 positions agree with TRBD1. Germline loops: CDR1 SNHLY, CDR2 FYNNEI. The CDR3 is 15 amino acids. V was pared by 3 bases and J by 2 bases, with 3 bases of the junction left unmatched. CDR3 in DNA: TGTGCCAGCAGTGACGGGACAGGGGTCAACTATGGCTACACCTTC. It translates to CASSDGTGVNYGYTF. The full variable domain, in which reference TRBV2 and TRBJ1-2 provide the parts outside the CDR3, is EPEVTQTPSHQVTQMGQEVILRCVPISNHLYFYWYRQILGQKVEFLVSFYNNEISEKSEIFDDQFSVERPDGSNFTLKIRSTKLEDSAMYFCASSDGTGVNYGYTFGSGTRLTVV.

DNA for the CDR3: TGTGCCAGCAGACCTTCGGACAGGACGGAGGAGAATTCACCCCTCCACTTT. It yields the protein CASRPSDRTEENSPLHF. This chain connects TRBV2 to TRBJ1-6; the match to TRBD1 covers 7 bases. This CDR3 comprises 17 residues. The ends lost 6 bases at V and 7 bases at J; junction bases unmatched: 15. Germline CDR1 and CDR2: SNHLY and FYNNEI.

V is TRBV9 and J is TRBJ2-7, with D possibly being TRBD1 or TRBD2 (6 bases each). The CDR3 consists of 15 residues. Trimming shortened V by 0 bases and J by 4 bases, and 14 bases separated the two germline ends. Germline assignment: CDR1 SGDLS and CDR2 YYNGEE. CDR3 protein: CASSVAGGPGYEQYF. In DNA form, the CDR3 reads TGTGCCAGCAGCGTAGCCGGGGGCCCCGGGTACGAGCAGTACTTC.

The chain recombines TRBV6-5 with TRBJ1-2, with no clear D. CDR3 length: 13 residues. The germline V and J ends were trimmed by 5 bases and 7 bases, with 14 bases remaining between them. From germline, CDR1 is MNHEY and CDR2 SVGAGI. CDR3 nucleotide sequence: TGTGCCAGCAGTGAGGACGGATACAGTGGCTACACCTTC. This encodes CASSEDGYSGYTF.

This sequence joins TRBV14 and TRBJ1-6, with D maybe TRBD1 (5 bases). The CDR3 length is 15 residues. Trimming took 0 bases from V and 7 from J, leaving 10 bases between them. Germline V gives CDR1 SGHDN, CDR2 FVKESK. DNA of the CDR3: TGTGCCAGCAGCCAAGAGGGGACTGTGAATTCACCCCTCCACTTT. Protein: CASSQEGTVNSPLHF.

The genes are TRBV11-2 and TRBJ2-1; possible D gene TRBD2, 5 bases. The CDR3 loop spans 13 amino acids. Trimming pared 7 bases from V and 8 bases from J, leaving 15 bases between. Germline-derived CDR1 and CDR2 are SGHAT and FQNNGV. CDR3 bases: TGTGCCAGCACCTGGCGGGCTTCCGATGAGCAGTTCTTC. This translates into CASTWRASDEQFF.

The chain carries TRBV19 and TRBJ2-7, with unresolved D. Germline V lookup: CDR1 LNHDA, CDR2 SQIVND (reference sequence). This CDR3 is built from 13 residues. Trimming removed 6 bases from V and 4 bases from J, with 13 bases in between. CDR3 amino acids: CASSPAVSYEQYF. For the CDR3, the DNA is TGTGCCAGTAGCCCCGCAGTGAGTTACGAGCAGTACTTC. The complete variable domain, with remaining parts taken from reference TRBV19 and TRBJ2-7, reads DGGITQSPKYLFRKEGQNVTLSCEQNLNHDAMYWYRQDPGQGLRLIYYSQIVNDFQKGDIAEGYSVSREKKESFPLTVTSAQKNPTAFYLCASSPAVSYEQYFGPGTRLTVT.

The chain carries TRBV7-9 and TRBJ2-7, with 7 bases lining up with TRBD1. The CDR3 loop spans 13 amino acids. V lost 5 bases to trimming and J lost 4 bases; unmatched junction nucleotides: 5. Germline V gives CDR1 SEHNR, CDR2 FQNEAQ (reference sequence). Here the CDR3 reads CASSAPTGYEQYF. The CDR3 nucleotides read TGTGCCAGCAGCGCCCCGACAGGGTACGAGCAGTACTTC.

This chain links TRBV27 with TRBJ2-1, with D maybe TRBD2 (6 bases). The ends were cut back, 8 bases at V and 0 bases at J, with 11 bases in the middle. The CDR3 is 14 amino acids. The germline gives CDR1 MNHEY, CDR2 SMNVEV (reference sequence). In nucleotides, the CDR3 is TGTGCCAGCGGAACTAGCCTCTCCTACAATGAGCAGTTCTTC. This codes for CASGTSLSYNEQFF.

The gene calls are TRBV11-2 and TRBJ1-1, with D possibly TRBD1 on 6 matching bases. This CDR3 has 14 amino acids. With 2 bases removed from V and 1 base from J, the gap between germline ends came to 8 bases. Germline assignment: CDR1 SGHAT and CDR2 FQNNGV. The CDR3 nucleotides are TGTGCCAGCAGCTTAATACAGGGGAACACTGAAGCTTTCTTT. Translation: CASSLIQGNTEAFF.

This chain's CDR3 is CASSLERRQETQYF. In DNA, the CDR3 is TGTGCCAGCAGCTTAGAGAGAAGGCAAGAGACCCAGTACTTC. The chain links TRBV7-6 to TRBJ2-5; D uncertain. The germline V gene encodes CDR1 SGHVS and CDR2 FNYEAQ. This CDR3 region has 14 residues. Trimming shortened V by 1 base and J by 2 bases, and 8 bases separated the two germline ends.